The sequence of this TCR beta chain was determined in a study of cytomegalovirus exposure and HLA in healthy donors. PCR involved 60 Vbeta and 13 Jbeta primers. Sequencing used immunoSEQ multiplex PCR; TCRdb keeps in-frame clones, though not all of them. The repertoire has about 120,000 clones, about 80% of them found once; the top ten carry around 2.7%. Germline V gene data show CDR1 as SGDLS and CDR2 as YYNGEE. The CDR3 runs 17 residues. V dropped 3 bases and J dropped 1 base, with 14 bases sitting between them. The chain uses TRBV9 and TRBJ2-6, with D perhaps matching TRBD1 (5 bases). This TCR was recovered from a woman aged 40 to 49 in good health and CMV-seropositive. The material sequenced was PBMCs. Here the CDR3 DNA reads TGTGCCAGCAGCGACCCACACCGACAGTCTGGGGCCAACGTCCTGACTTTC. Translated: CASSDPHRQSGANVLTF.